This entry concerns a single T cell receptor beta chain. Germline-derived CDR1 and CDR2 are SGHTA and FQGNSA. The CDR3 consists of 14 residues. V lost 6 bases, J lost 7 bases, and 13 bases lay in between. The method was immunoSEQ multiplex PCR; TCRdb's version includes in-frame clones alone and lacks a portion of them. The sample consists of millions of clones, 95% of them appearing once. This entry is derived from a study of shared clonotypes between healthy human individuals. The chain joins TRBV7-2 to TRBJ1-6, with no clear D. The sequencing sample was made of naive CD4+ T cells sorted from blood. Subset defined: CD45RA+ positively selected. The receptor was isolated from a young man in good health. The CDR3 nucleotides are TGTGCCAGCAGTTTCGGATCTCAAAATTCACCCCTCCACTTT. Translated, it gives CASSFGSQNSPLHF.